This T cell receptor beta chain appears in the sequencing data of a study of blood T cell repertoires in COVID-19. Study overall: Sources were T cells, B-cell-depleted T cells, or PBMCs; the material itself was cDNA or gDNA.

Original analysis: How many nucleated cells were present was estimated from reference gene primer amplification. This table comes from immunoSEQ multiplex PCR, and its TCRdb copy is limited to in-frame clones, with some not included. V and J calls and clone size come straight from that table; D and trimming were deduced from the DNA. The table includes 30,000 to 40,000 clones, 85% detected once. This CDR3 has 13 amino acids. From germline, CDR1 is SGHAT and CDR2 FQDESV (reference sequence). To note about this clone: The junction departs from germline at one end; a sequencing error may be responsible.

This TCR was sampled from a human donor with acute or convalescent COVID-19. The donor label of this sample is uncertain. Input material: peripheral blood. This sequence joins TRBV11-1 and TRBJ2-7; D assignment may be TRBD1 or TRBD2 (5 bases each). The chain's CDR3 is CASSLAFGAEQYF. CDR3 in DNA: TGTGCCAGCAGCCTAGCTTTTGGGGCCGAGCAGTACTTC. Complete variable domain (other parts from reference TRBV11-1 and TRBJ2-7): EAEVAQSPRYKITEKSQAVAFWCDPISGHATLYWYRQILGQGPELLVQFQDESVVDDSQLPKDRFSAERLKGVDSTLKIQPAELGDSAMYLCASSLAFGAEQYFGPGTRLTVT.